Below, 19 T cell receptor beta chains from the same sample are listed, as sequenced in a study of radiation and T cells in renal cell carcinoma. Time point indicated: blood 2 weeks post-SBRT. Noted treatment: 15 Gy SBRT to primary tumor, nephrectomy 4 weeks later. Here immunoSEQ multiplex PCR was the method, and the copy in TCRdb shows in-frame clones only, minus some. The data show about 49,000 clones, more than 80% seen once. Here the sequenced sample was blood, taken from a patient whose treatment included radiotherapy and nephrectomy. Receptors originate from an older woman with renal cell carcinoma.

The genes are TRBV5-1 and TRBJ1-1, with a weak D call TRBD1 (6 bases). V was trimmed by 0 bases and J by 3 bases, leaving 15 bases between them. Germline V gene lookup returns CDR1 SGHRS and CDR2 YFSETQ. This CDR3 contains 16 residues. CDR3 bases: TGCGCCAGCAGCTTGGACGGGGGGCGAAGGGACACTGAAGCTTTCTTT. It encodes CASSLDGGRRDTEAFF. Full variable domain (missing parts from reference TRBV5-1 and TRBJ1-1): KAGVTQTPRYLIKTRGQQVTLSCSPISGHRSVSWYQQTPGQGLQFLFEYFSETQRNKGNFPGRFSGRQFSNSRSEMNVSTLELGDSALYLCASSLDGGRRDTEAFFGQGTRLTVV.

The CDR3 region is CAIRAGTIPYNEQFF. The CDR3 nucleotides read TGTGCCATCAGGGCCGGGACTATCCCCTACAATGAGCAGTTCTTC. V gene TRBV10-3 combines with J gene TRBJ2-1; the match to TRBD2 covers 7 bases. The junction had 7 bases not matched to a gene; V was cut back by 6 bases and J by 2 bases. CDR1 is ENHRY, CDR2 SYGVKD, per germline. This CDR3 has 15 amino acids.

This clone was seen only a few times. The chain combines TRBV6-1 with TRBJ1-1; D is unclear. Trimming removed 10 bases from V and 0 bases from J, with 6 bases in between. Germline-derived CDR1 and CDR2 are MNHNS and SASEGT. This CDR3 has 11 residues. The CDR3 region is CATTLNTEAFF. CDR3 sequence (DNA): TGTGCCACCACACTGAACACTGAAGCTTTCTTT.

CDR3 sequence: CASSSGLAVTGELFF. CDR3 sequence (DNA): TGCGCCAGCAGCTCGGGACTAGCGGTCACCGGGGAGCTGTTTTTT. This rearrangement joins TRBV5-1 to TRBJ2-2; 11 bases are shared with TRBD2. Germline-derived CDR1 and CDR2 are SGHRS and YFSETQ. J lost 4 bases, V lost 3 bases, and 2 bases had no gene match. The CDR3 covers 15 residues.

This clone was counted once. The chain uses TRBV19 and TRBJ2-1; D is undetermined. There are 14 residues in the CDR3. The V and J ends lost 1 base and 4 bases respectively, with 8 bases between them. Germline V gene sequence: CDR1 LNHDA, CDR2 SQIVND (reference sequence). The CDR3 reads CASSIAGSYNEQFF. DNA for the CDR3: TGTGCCAGTAGTATAGCGGGCAGTTACAATGAGCAGTTCTTC.

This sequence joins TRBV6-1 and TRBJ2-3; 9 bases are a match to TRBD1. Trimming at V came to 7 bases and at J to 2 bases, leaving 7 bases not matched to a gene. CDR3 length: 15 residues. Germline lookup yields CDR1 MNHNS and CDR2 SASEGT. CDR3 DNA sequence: TGTGCCAGCACCCCGACAGGGGGGAACACAGATACGCAGTATTTT. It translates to CASTPTGGNTDTQYF.

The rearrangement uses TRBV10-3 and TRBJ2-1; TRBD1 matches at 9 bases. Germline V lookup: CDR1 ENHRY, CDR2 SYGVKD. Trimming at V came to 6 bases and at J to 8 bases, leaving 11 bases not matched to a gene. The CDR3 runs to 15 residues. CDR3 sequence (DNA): TGTGCCATCAGCGAAACACAGGGGGCGGGGGATGAGCAGTTCTTC. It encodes CAISETQGAGDEQFF.

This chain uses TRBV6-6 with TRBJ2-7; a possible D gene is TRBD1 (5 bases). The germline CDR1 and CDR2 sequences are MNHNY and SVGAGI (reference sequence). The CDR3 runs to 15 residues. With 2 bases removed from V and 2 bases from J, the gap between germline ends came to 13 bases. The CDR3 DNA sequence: TGTGCCAGCAGTTACGACAGCCGTATAGCCTACGAGCAGTACTTC. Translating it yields CASSYDSRIAYEQYF.

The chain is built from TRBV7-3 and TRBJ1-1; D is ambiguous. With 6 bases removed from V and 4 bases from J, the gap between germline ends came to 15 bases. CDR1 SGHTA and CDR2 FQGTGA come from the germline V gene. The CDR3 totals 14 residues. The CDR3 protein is CASSPRGSGTEAFF. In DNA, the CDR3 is TGTGCCAGCAGTCCCCGAGGGTCGGGCACTGAAGCTTTCTTT.

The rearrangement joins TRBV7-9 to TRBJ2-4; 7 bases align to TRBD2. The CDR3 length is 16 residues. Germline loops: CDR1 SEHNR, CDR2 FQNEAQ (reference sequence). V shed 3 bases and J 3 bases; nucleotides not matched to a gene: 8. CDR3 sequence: CASSFTREYGKNIQYF. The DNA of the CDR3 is TGTGCCAGCAGCTTCACGCGGGAGTATGGCAAAAACATTCAGTACTTC.

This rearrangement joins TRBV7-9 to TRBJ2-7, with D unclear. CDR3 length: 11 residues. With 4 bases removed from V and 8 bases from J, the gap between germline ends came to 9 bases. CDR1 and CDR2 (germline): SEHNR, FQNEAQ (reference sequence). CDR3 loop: CASSSITQQYF. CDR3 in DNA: TGTGCCAGCAGCTCGATCACACAGCAGTACTTC.

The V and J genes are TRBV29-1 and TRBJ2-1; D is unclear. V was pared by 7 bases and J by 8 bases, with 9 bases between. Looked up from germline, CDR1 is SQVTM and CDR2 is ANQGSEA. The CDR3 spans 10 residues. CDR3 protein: CSAAEHEQFF. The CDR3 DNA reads TGCAGCGCCGCAGAGCATGAGCAGTTCTTC.

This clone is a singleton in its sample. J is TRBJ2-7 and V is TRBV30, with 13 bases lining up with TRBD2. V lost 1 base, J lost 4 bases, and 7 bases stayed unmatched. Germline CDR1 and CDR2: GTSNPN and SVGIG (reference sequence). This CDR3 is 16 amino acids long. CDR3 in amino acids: CAWSEGTSGTFYEQYF. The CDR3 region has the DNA TGTGCCTGGAGTGAAGGGACTAGCGGGACGTTTTACGAGCAGTACTTC.

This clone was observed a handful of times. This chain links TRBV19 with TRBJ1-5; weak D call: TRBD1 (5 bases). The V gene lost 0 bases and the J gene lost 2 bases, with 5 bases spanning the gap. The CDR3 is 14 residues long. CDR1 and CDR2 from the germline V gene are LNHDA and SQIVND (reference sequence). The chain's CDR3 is CASSIEGGNQPQHF. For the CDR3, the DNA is TGTGCCAGTAGTATAGAAGGGGGCAATCAGCCCCAGCATTTT.

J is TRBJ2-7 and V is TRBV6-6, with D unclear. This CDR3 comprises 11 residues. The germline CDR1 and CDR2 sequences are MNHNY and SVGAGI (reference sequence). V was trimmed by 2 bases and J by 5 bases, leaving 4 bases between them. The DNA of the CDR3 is TGTGCCAGCAGTTACGACAACGAGCAGTACTTC. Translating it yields CASSYDNEQYF.

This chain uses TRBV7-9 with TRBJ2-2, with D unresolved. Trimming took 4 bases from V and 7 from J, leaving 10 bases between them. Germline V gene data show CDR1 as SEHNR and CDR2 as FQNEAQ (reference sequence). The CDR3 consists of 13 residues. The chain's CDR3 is CASSSDVGGELFF. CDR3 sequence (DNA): TGTGCCAGCAGCTCGGACGTTGGCGGGGAGCTGTTTTTT.

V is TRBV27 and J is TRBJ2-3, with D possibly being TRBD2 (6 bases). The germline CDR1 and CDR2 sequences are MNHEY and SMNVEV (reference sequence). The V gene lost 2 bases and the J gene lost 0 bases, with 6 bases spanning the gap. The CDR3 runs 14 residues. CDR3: CASSLRGSTDTQYF. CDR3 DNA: TGTGCCAGCAGTTTACGGGGGAGCACAGATACGCAGTATTTT.

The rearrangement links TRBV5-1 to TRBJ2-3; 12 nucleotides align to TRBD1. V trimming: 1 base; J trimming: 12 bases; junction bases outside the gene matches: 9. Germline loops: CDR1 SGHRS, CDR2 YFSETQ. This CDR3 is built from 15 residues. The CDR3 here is CASSLPGQGAAGQYF. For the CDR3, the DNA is TGCGCCAGCAGCTTGCCGGGACAGGGGGCGGCCGGCCAGTATTTT. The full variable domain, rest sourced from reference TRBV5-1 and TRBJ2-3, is KAGVTQTPRYLIKTRGQQVTLSCSPISGHRSVSWYQQTPGQGLQFLFEYFSETQRNKGNFPGRFSGRQFSNSRSEMNVSTLELGDSALYLCASSLPGQGAAGQYFGPGTRLTVL.

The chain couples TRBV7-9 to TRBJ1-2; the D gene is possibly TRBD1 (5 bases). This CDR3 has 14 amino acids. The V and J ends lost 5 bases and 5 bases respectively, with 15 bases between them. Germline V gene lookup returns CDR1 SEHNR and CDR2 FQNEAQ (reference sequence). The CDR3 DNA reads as TGTGCCAGCAGCCCCCCGACAGCGACGTATGGCTACACCTTC. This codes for CASSPPTATYGYTF.